The rows below give T cell receptor beta chains drawn from one sample of a study of Graves' ophthalmopathy and Graves' hyperthyroidism. TCRdb re-called the multiplex PCR reads through MiXCR, storing one row per CDR3 protein. The sample carries about 390,000 distinct CDR3 sequences, 15% to 20% recorded once. What was sequenced was peripheral blood. The receptors shown here come from an adult woman with stable Graves' hyperthyroidism. The CDR3 runs from the conserved cysteine through the conserved F or W. Each record gives: D gene, clone size, J gene, V gene, CDR3 protein, CDR3 DNA. The D gene is left open where the match is weak. A row's size may be missing; if present it is once, few, many or a size class.

TRBD1	many	TRBJ2-4	TRBV12-3/TRBV12-4	CASSAGQGATKNIQYF	TGTGCCAGCAGCGCCGGACAGGGGGCGACCAAAAACATTCAGTACTTC
TRBD2	many	TRBJ2-1	TRBV7-6	CASSPATSGSSYNEQFF	TGTGCCAGCAGCCCCGCAACTAGCGGTAGCTCCTACAATGAGCAGTTCTTC
TRBD2	many	TRBJ2-5	TRBV29-1	CSARGGEGGRWETQYF	TGCAGCGCCCGGGGGGGCGAGGGGGGGCGCTGGGAGACCCAGTACTTC
NA	many	TRBJ2-4	TRBV28	CASSPNLAKNIQYF	TGTGCCAGCAGTCCCAATCTAGCCAAAAACATTCAGTACTTC
TRBD1	NA	TRBJ2-7	TRBV6-7	CATEQGVSYEQYF	TGTGCCACCGAACAGGGGGTCTCCTACGAGCAGTACTTC
NA	many	TRBJ2-5	TRBV12-3/TRBV12-4	CASMLSGLGETQYF	TGTGCCAGCATGTTAAGCGGATTGGGAGAGACCCAGTACTTC
NA	NA	TRBJ1-1	TRBV6-1	CASSAGTPNTEAFF	TGTGCCAGCAGTGCCGGGACACCTAACACTGAAGCTTTCTTT
NA	many	TRBJ1-4	TRBV11-2	CASSLVVGVNIDEKLFF	TGTGCCAGCAGCTTAGTCGTAGGGGTCAATATAGATGAAAAACTGTTTTTT
NA	many	TRBJ1-2	TRBV14	CASSQVGLYGYTF	TGTGCCAGCAGCCAAGTCGGACTTTATGGCTACACCTTC
NA	many	TRBJ1-1	TRBV20-1	CSASFRGLDTEAFF	TGCAGTGCTAGCTTTCGGGGACTCGACACTGAAGCTTTCTTT
NA	many	TRBJ2-5	TRBV11-2	CASSPDGVETQYF	TGTGCCAGCAGCCCGGACGGGGTGGAGACCCAGTACTTC
TRBD1	NA	TRBJ2-2	TRBV29-1	CSVPAQGAYTGELFF	TGCAGCGTTCCCGCACAGGGGGCGTACACCGGGGAGCTGTTTTTT
TRBD1	NA	TRBJ1-1	TRBV6-5	CASSYRARGTEAFF	TGTGCCAGCAGTTACAGGGCCAGGGGGACTGAAGCTTTCTTT
NA	many	TRBJ2-7	TRBV6-2/TRBV6-3	CASAAGQHYEQYF	TGTGCCAGCGCTGCGGGACAGCACTACGAGCAGTACTTC